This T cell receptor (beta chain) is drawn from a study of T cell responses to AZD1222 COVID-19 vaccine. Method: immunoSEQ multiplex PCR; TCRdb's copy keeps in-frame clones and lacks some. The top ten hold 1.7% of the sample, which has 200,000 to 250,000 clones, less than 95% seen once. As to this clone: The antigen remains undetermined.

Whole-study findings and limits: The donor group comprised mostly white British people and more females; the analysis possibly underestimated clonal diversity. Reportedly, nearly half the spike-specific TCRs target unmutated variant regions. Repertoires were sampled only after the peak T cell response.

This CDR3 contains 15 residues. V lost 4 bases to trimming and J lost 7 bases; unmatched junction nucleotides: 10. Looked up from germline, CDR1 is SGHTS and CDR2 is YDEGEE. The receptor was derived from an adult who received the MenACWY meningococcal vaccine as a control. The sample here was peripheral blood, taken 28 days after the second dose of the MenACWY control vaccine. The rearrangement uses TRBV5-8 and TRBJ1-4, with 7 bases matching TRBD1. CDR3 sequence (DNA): TGTGCCAGCAGCCCCCTGACAGGGTGGCTTGAAAAACTGTTTTTT. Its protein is CASSPLTGWLEKLFF. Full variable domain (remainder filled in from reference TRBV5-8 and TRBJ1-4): EAGVTQSPTHLIKTRGQQATLRCSPISGHTSVYWYQQALGLGLQFLLWYDEGEERNRGNFPPRFSGRQFPNYSSELNVNALELEDSALYLCASSPLTGWLEKLFFGSGTQLSVL.